The 26 T cell receptor beta chains below come from one sample, sequenced in a study of T cells expressing NK-cell markers. Following a re-call of the 5' RACE reads, TCRdb has one entry per CDR3 protein and lacks DNA. Across almost 450,000 distinct CDR3 sequences, the top ten clones capture 7.3% of the sample. The sample consisted of blood T cells: a sorted CD56 or NKG2C T cell subset, CD4+ or CD8+ T cells, or bulk PBMC T cells (not recorded which). The receptors were sampled from a woman between 18 and 69 years old in good health.

The chain recombines TRBV7-3 with TRBJ2-2. Looked up from germline, CDR1 is SGHTA and CDR2 is FQGTGA. The CDR3 covers 14 residues. The CDR3 loop reads CASSLGANTGELFF. The whole variable domain, filled in from reference TRBV7-3 and TRBJ2-2, reads GAGVSQTPSNKVTEKGKYVELRCDPISGHTALYWYRQSLGQGPEFLIYFQGTGAADDSGLPNDRFFAVRPEGSVSTLKIQRTERGDSAVYLCASSLGANTGELFFGEGSRLTVL.

This chain joins TRBV20-1 and TRBJ2-7; the TRBD2 assignment by TCRdb is unverifiable without DNA. Germline CDR1 reads DFQATT; CDR2 reads SNEGSKA (reference sequence). This CDR3 is 15 amino acids long. CDR3: CSAGTSGRAGSEQYF.

This chain links TRBV20-1 with TRBJ2-7; absent DNA, TCRdb's TRBD2 call cannot be checked. The germline gives CDR1 DFQATT, CDR2 SNEGSKA (reference sequence). CDR3 length: 13 residues. The chain's CDR3 is CSIGRDYSYEQYF.

The V gene is TRBV7-2, the J gene TRBJ2-5; the TCRdb call, TRBD1, lacks DNA for checking. Per germline, CDR1 SGHTA and CDR2 FQGNSA. The CDR3 runs to 15 residues. The CDR3 spells CASSFLGPGQETQYF.

V usage is TRBV27 and J usage is TRBJ1-4; TCRdb selects TRBD1, and the lack of DNA leaves this call unchecked. Germline V gene data show CDR1 as MNHEY and CDR2 as SMNVEV (reference sequence). There are 13 residues in the CDR3. The chain's CDR3 is CASSPGGHEKLFF.

The chain combines TRBV5-1 with TRBJ2-1; TCRdb selects TRBD1, and the lack of DNA leaves this call unchecked. This CDR3 has 15 residues. The germline gives CDR1 SGHRS, CDR2 YFSETQ. CDR3 loop: CASSLATGQYNEQFF.

The rearrangement uses TRBV29-1 and TRBJ2-5. CDR1 is SQVTM and CDR2 is ANQGSEA in the germline V gene. The CDR3 is 12 residues long. This chain's CDR3 is CSVGLRAETQYF. Combining the CDR3 with reference TRBV29-1 and TRBJ2-5 gives the whole variable domain SAVISQKPSRDICQRGTSLTIQCQVDSQVTMMFWYRQQPGQSLTLIATANQGSEATYESGFVIDKFPISRPNLTFSTLTVSNMSPEDSSIYLCSVGLRAETQYFGPGTRLLVL.

The chain joins TRBV15 to TRBJ2-2. The CDR3 has 13 residues. Germline CDR1 is LNHNV and CDR2 is YYDKDF (reference sequence). The CDR3 is CATRVPNTGELFF.

The rearrangement links TRBV6-6 to TRBJ1-2. Germline values: CDR1 MNHNY, CDR2 SVGAGI (reference sequence). The CDR3 is 12 amino acids. The CDR3 loop reads CASSYEDYGYTF.

J is TRBJ1-1 and V is TRBV7-6; TCRdb outputs TRBD1, but without DNA this stays unchecked. CDR3 length equals 17 residues. CDR1 is SGHVS and CDR2 is FNYEAQ in the germline V gene. The CDR3: CASSSSFKQGAGAEAFF.

The CDR3 region is CASSPGGGSTDTQYF. The rearrangement links TRBV18 to TRBJ2-3; checking the TCRdb D call of TRBD1 is not possible without DNA. This CDR3 is built from 15 residues. Germline assignment: CDR1 KGHSH and CDR2 LQKENI.

Here the CDR3 reads CASSSGQGRGQPQHF. The V and J genes are TRBV12-3 or TRBV12-4 and TRBJ1-5; TCRdb calls TRBD1, which cannot be checked without DNA. This CDR3 spans 15 amino acids.

The V call is TRBV5-1, the J call TRBJ1-3; as DNA is missing, the TRBD1 call by TCRdb cannot be tested. Germline V lookup: CDR1 SGHRS, CDR2 YFSETQ. CDR3 size: 15 residues. CDR3 sequence: CASSSEGGSGNTIYF.

The chain employs TRBV7-3 and TRBJ1-1; without DNA, the TCRdb call of TRBD1 cannot be checked. The germline CDR1 and CDR2 sequences are SGHTA and FQGTGA. The CDR3 spans 15 residues. The CDR3 here is CASSQTGLGNTEAFF. The entire variable domain, with the rest obtained from reference TRBV7-3 and TRBJ1-1, is as follows: GAGVSQTPSNKVTEKGKYVELRCDPISGHTALYWYRQSLGQGPEFLIYFQGTGAADDSGLPNDRFFAVRPEGSVSTLKIQRTERGDSAVYLCASSQTGLGNTEAFFGQGTRLTVV.

The J gene is TRBJ1-4, the V gene TRBV4-3. The CDR3 has 15 residues. In germline, CDR1 is LGHNA, CDR2 YSLEER. This chain's CDR3 is CASSHRWSTNEKLFF.

This chain links TRBV29-1 with TRBJ2-1; lacking DNA, the TRBD1 call made by TCRdb goes unchecked. CDR1 is SQVTM and CDR2 is ANQGSEA in the germline V gene. CDR3 length: 13 amino acids. This chain's CDR3 is CSSPRENNNEQFF.

This chain uses TRBV6-5 with TRBJ2-5; TCRdb lists TRBD1, though no DNA is available to test this call. The germline V gene encodes CDR1 MNHEY and CDR2 SVGAGI. The CDR3 has 15 amino acids. The chain's CDR3 is CASSYSRGLGETQYF.

The chain couples TRBV28 to TRBJ1-3. The CDR3 is made up of 15 amino acids. From germline, CDR1 is MDHEN and CDR2 SYDVKM. The CDR3 sequence is CASTPVALSGNTIYF. The whole variable domain, filled in from reference TRBV28 and TRBJ1-3, reads DVKVTQSSRYLVKRTGEKVFLECVQDMDHENMFWYRQDPGLGLRLIYFSYDVKMKEKGDIPEGYSVSREKKERFSLILESASTNQTSMYLCASTPVALSGNTIYFGEGSWLTVV.

The CDR3 sequence: CASSTHRGRTGELFF. The rearrangement uses TRBV5-1 and TRBJ2-2; TCRdb gives TRBD1 as the D gene, but with no DNA this cannot be confirmed. The germline V gene has CDR1 SGHRS and CDR2 YFSETQ. The CDR3 sequence is 15 residues long.

The chain is built from TRBV18 and TRBJ2-5; TCRdb outputs TRBD1, but without DNA this stays unchecked. This CDR3 comprises 15 residues. Germline CDR1 is KGHSH and CDR2 is LQKENI. CDR3 protein: CASSPLQVSQETQYF.

The V and J genes are TRBV7-2 and TRBJ1-1. CDR3 size: 12 residues. Germline CDR1 reads SGHTA; CDR2 reads FQGNSA. The CDR3 sequence is CASSLGAGRAFF.

The chain combines TRBV12-3 or TRBV12-4 with TRBJ1-1. The CDR3 spans 11 residues. CDR3 loop: CASSPSREAFF.

The V and J genes are TRBV18 and TRBJ1-5; TCRdb calls TRBD1, which cannot be checked without DNA. CDR3 length: 14 residues. Germline V lookup: CDR1 KGHSH, CDR2 LQKENI. Here the CDR3 reads CASSPTGRMQPQHF.

This chain joins TRBV7-3 and TRBJ1-1; TCRdb gives TRBD1 as the D gene, but with no DNA this cannot be confirmed. Per the germline V gene, CDR1 is SGHTA and CDR2 is FQGTGA. This CDR3 contains 15 residues. The CDR3 sequence is CASSLSGTRNTEAFF.

This clonotype counts as medium-sized (0.01 to 0.1%) by frequency. This rearrangement joins TRBV5-1 to TRBJ2-7; absent DNA, TCRdb's TRBD2 call cannot be checked. There are 12 residues in the CDR3. CDR1 and CDR2 (germline): SGHRS, YFSETQ. CDR3 amino acids: CASSNGRNEQYF.

The CDR3 here is CASSYSIAGGPYEQYF. V is TRBV6-5 and J is TRBJ2-7; lacking DNA, the TRBD2 call made by TCRdb goes unchecked. CDR1 and CDR2 (germline): MNHEY, SVGAGI. The CDR3 runs to 16 residues.